The 21 T cell receptor beta chains listed next were all sequenced from one sample in a study of blood T cell repertoires in COVID-19. Sequenced by immunoSEQ multiplex PCR; TCRdb stores in-frame clones only, minus some. The repertoire consists of approximately 160,000 clones, with around four fifths occurring once and the leading ten covering about 3%. Sequenced input: peripheral blood. The receptor source for this set is a man aged 70-80 years with acute or convalescent COVID-19.

In this sample, this clone turned up once. The rearrangement joins TRBV9 to TRBJ2-1; 10 nucleotides match TRBD2. V lost 0 bases and J lost 10; bases outside the gene matches: 10. This CDR3 comprises 16 residues. Germline V gene lookup returns CDR1 SGDLS and CDR2 YYNGEE. This CDR3 reads CASSVGASGRPGEQFF. DNA of the CDR3: TGTGCCAGCAGCGTAGGGGCTAGCGGGAGACCAGGAGAGCAGTTCTTC.

The chain is built from TRBV5-4 and TRBJ2-3, with 11 bases aligning to TRBD2. The CDR3 covers 15 residues. V was pared by 0 bases and J by 3 bases, with 0 bases of the junction left unmatched. Germline V gives CDR1 SGHNT, CDR2 YYREEE (reference sequence). The CDR3 nucleotides are TGTGCCAGCAGCTTGGCTAGCGGGAGGACAGATACGCAGTATTTT. It is translated as CASSLASGRTDTQYF.

The CDR3 here is CASRQAGQGLPDTQYF. The DNA for the CDR3 is TGTGCCAGCAGACAGGCCGGACAGGGTCTCCCAGATACGCAGTATTTT. The chain joins TRBV28 to TRBJ2-3, with 8 bases identical to TRBD1. The CDR3 is made up of 16 amino acids. Germline CDR1 MDHEN, CDR2 SYDVKM. The ends lost 6 bases at V and 4 bases at J; junction bases unmatched: 12. The entire variable domain, with the rest obtained from reference TRBV28 and TRBJ2-3, is as follows: DVKVTQSSRYLVKRTGEKVFLECVQDMDHENMFWYRQDPGLGLRLIYFSYDVKMKEKGDIPEGYSVSREKKERFSLILESASTNQTSMYLCASRQAGQGLPDTQYFGPGTRLTVL.

This clone showed up just a few times. The V and J genes are TRBV7-6 and TRBJ1-1; TRBD1 agrees at 7 bases. Germline V CDR1 and CDR2: SGHVS, FNYEAQ. Losses at the gene ends were 5 bases for V and 0 bases for J; bases not matched to a gene: 12. The CDR3 has 17 residues. DNA for the CDR3: TGTGCCAGCAGCAAACAGGGACAGCGAAGTTTGAACACTGAAGCTTTCTTT. Protein sequence: CASSKQGQRSLNTEAFF.

The chain employs TRBV28 and TRBJ1-1; TRBD1 agrees at 7 bases. After removal of 6 bases from V and 3 bases from J, the junction contained 10 bases not matched to a gene. CDR1 is MDHEN, CDR2 SYDVKM, per germline. The CDR3 spans 15 residues. For the CDR3, the DNA is TGTGCCAGCAGACTTCTCGACAGGGCGGACACTGAAGCTTTCTTT. It is translated as CASRLLDRADTEAFF.

This rearrangement joins TRBV3-1 (or the pseudogene TRBV3-2) to TRBJ2-3, with D unresolved. This CDR3 spans 17 amino acids. Looked up from germline, CDR1 is LGHDT and CDR2 is YNNKEL (reference sequence). Trimming removed 0 bases at V and 1 base at J, with 14 bases between. The CDR3 DNA is TGTGCCAGCAGCCAAGATTATGACAAGTTAGGCACAGATACGCAGTATTTT. Amino acids: CASSQDYDKLGTDTQYF.

The chain couples TRBV29-1 to TRBJ1-4; 7 bases align to TRBD1. The CDR3 is 15 amino acids. The junction had 6 bases not matched to a gene; V was cut back by 1 base and J by 4 bases. CDR1 and CDR2 (germline): SQVTM, ANQGSEA. The CDR3 loop reads CSVEAATGFNEKLFF. The DNA of the CDR3 is TGCAGCGTTGAAGCTGCGACAGGGTTTAATGAAAAACTGTTTTTT. The full variable domain, with the rest looked up from reference TRBV29-1 and TRBJ1-4, is SAVISQKPSRDICQRGTSLTIQCQVDSQVTMMFWYRQQPGQSLTLIATANQGSEATYESGFVIDKFPISRPNLTFSTLTVSNMSPEDSSIYLCSVEAATGFNEKLFFGSGTQLSVL.

The rearrangement links TRBV7-9 to TRBJ2-1; TRBD2 aligns across 10 bases. Germline loops: CDR1 SEHNR, CDR2 FQNEAQ (reference sequence). The CDR3 loop spans 17 amino acids. V lost 0 bases and J lost 6; bases outside the gene matches: 8. The CDR3 DNA sequence: TGTGCCAGCAGCTTAGCGCCGGCTAGCGGGGGCCCCAATGAGCAGTTCTTC. This translates into CASSLAPASGGPNEQFF.

The chain has TRBV5-6 and TRBJ2-5; 8 bases agree with TRBD1. This CDR3 spans 17 amino acids. CDR1 and CDR2 (germline): SGHDT, YYEEEE. V was pared by 0 bases and J by 1 base, with 8 bases of the junction left unmatched. The DNA of the CDR3 is TGTGCCAGCAGCTTGGTTATTGGGCAGGGGGCCCAAGAGACCCAGTACTTC. This encodes CASSLVIGQGAQETQYF.

The rearrangement joins TRBV9 to TRBJ2-2; 9 bases match TRBD1. V shed 2 bases, J shed 3 bases, and the junction held 5 bases outside the gene matches. Germline V gene sequence: CDR1 SGDLS, CDR2 YYNGEE. This CDR3 spans 16 amino acids. The CDR3 loop is CASSVEGTGYTGELFF. The CDR3 DNA is TGTGCCAGCAGCGTTGAAGGGACAGGGTACACCGGGGAGCTGTTTTTT. Combining the CDR3 with reference TRBV9 and TRBJ2-2 gives the whole variable domain DSGVTQTPKHLITATGQRVTLRCSPRSGDLSVYWYQQSLDQGLQFLIQYYNGEERAKGNILERFSAQQFPDLHSELNLSSLELGDSALYFCASSVEGTGYTGELFFGEGSRLTVL.

V usage is TRBV6-5 and J usage is TRBJ2-3, with 12 bases matching TRBD2. Unmatched junction bases numbered 9, after V lost 10 bases and J lost 4 bases. This CDR3 region has 15 residues. Germline V CDR1 and CDR2: MNHEY, SVGAGI. CDR3 loop: CATTPLAGGADTQYF. The CDR3 nucleotides read TGTGCCACAACCCCGCTAGCGGGAGGGGCAGATACGCAGTATTTT.

V usage is TRBV5-1 and J usage is TRBJ2-2; TRBD2 matches 9 bases. CDR1 and CDR2 from the germline V gene are SGHRS and YFSETQ. Trimming cost V 6 bases and J 4 bases; bases outside gene matches: 13. The CDR3 consists of 17 residues. CDR3 DNA sequence: TGCGCCAGCACCCCCGGGCTGAGACTAGCGGTCACCGGGGAGCTGTTTTTT. It yields the protein CASTPGLRLAVTGELFF.

This clone was counted only a few times. J is TRBJ2-5 and V is TRBV2, with D unresolved. V was shortened by 6 bases and J by 3 bases, with 14 bases between the two germline ends. The germline CDR1 and CDR2 sequences are SNHLY and FYNNEI. The CDR3 spans 14 residues. The CDR3 is CASRANLPKETQYF. In nucleotides, the CDR3 is TGTGCCAGCAGAGCAAACCTACCCAAAGAGACCCAGTACTTC.

This clone has more than one count but fewer than ten. This chain joins TRBV29-1 and TRBJ2-3; 7 bases line up with TRBD2. The germline V gene has CDR1 SQVTM and CDR2 ANQGSEA. This CDR3 is 16 amino acids long. J lost 0 bases, V lost 3 bases, and 9 bases had no gene match. CDR3 sequence (DNA): TGCAGCGTTGAGGAACTAAGTAGCGGGAGCACAGATACGCAGTATTTT. This translates into CSVEELSSGSTDTQYF.

V gene TRBV5-1 combines with J gene TRBJ2-7; TRBD1 aligns across 9 bases. V gave up 1 base and J gave up 1 base; unmatched junction bases: 12. Germline CDR1 reads SGHRS; CDR2 reads YFSETQ. The CDR3 contains 18 residues. CDR3 DNA: TGCGCCAGCAGCTTGTGGGGTTCCGGGACAGGGAATTCCTACGAGCAGTACTTC. As protein: CASSLWGSGTGNSYEQYF.

V and J are TRBV11-3 and TRBJ2-2; tentatively, D is TRBD2 (6 bases). Trimming took 6 bases from V and 1 from J, leaving 21 bases between them. The CDR3 is made up of 18 amino acids. Germline V gene data show CDR1 as SGHNT and CDR2 as YENEEA. CDR3 sequence: CASSTFGGLQGNTGELFF. CDR3 coding DNA: TGTGCCAGCAGTACTTTCGGGGGACTCCAGGGGAACACCGGGGAGCTGTTTTTT. The whole variable domain, remainder taken from reference TRBV11-3 and TRBJ2-2, is EAGVVQSPRYKIIEKKQPVAFWCNPISGHNTLYWYLQNLGQGPELLIRYENEEAVDDSQLPKDRFSAERLKGVDSTLKIQPAELGDSAVYLCASSTFGGLQGNTGELFFGEGSRLTVL.

V gene TRBV6-5 combines with J gene TRBJ2-2; TRBD1 aligns across 7 bases. There are 16 residues in the CDR3. The ends lost 0 bases at V and 6 bases at J; junction bases unmatched: 7. CDR1 and CDR2 (germline): MNHEY, SVGAGI. Here the CDR3 reads CASSYSTGLPPGELFF. The CDR3 nucleotides read TGTGCCAGCAGTTACTCGACAGGGTTGCCTCCCGGGGAGCTGTTTTTT.

The sample holds many counts of this clone. The chain is built from TRBV6-1 and TRBJ1-1; 10 bases match TRBD1. The trim removed 2 bases at V and 4 bases at J, leaving 4 bases unmatched. CDR3 length: 15 residues. Germline-derived CDR1 and CDR2 are MNHNS and SASEGT. The CDR3 loop is CASSERWDRGTEAFF. The CDR3 DNA sequence: TGTGCCAGCAGTGAACGTTGGGACAGGGGCACTGAAGCTTTCTTT.

The chain uses TRBV6-5 and TRBJ1-6, with D unclear. The CDR3 has 14 amino acids. Trimming removed 7 bases from V and 2 bases from J, with 9 bases in between. The germline V gene encodes CDR1 MNHEY and CDR2 SVGAGI. The CDR3 DNA reads TGTGCCAGCACCCCGGGTCCCTATAATTCACCCCTCCACTTT. Translated, it gives CASTPGPYNSPLHF.

The V call is TRBV27, the J call TRBJ1-2; the D is unclear. With 9 bases removed from V and 4 bases from J, the gap between germline ends came to 15 bases. CDR3 size: 13 residues. Germline assignment: CDR1 MNHEY and CDR2 SMNVEV (reference sequence). In DNA form, the CDR3 reads TGTGCCAGTAGACCACCGCTAGGCTATGGCTACACCTTC. Encoded protein: CASRPPLGYGYTF.

The V gene is TRBV7-2, the J gene TRBJ1-6; tentative D call: TRBD1 (6 bases). Germline assignment: CDR1 SGHTA and CDR2 FQGNSA. The ends were cut back, 4 bases at V and 11 bases at J, with 9 bases in the middle. CDR3 length: 12 amino acids. The CDR3 reads CASSSDRPPLHF. The CDR3 DNA reads TGTGCCAGCAGCTCCGACAGGCCACCCCTCCACTTT.